The TCR beta chain described here comes from a study of T cell changes during pregnancy in multiple sclerosis. Trimming took off 0 bases at V and 4 bases at J, with 10 bases between the two ends. The CDR3 consists of 14 residues. Germline loops: CDR1 SGHRS, CDR2 YFSETQ. Method: immunoSEQ multiplex PCR; TCRdb's copy keeps in-frame clones and lacks some. The data contain around 86,000 clones, roughly 93% of them seen just once; the ten biggest clones take up 1%. The source material was peripheral blood, sampled in the first trimester of pregnancy. The source of this sequence is a female donor with multiple sclerosis, enrolled in a pregnancy study. The chain combines TRBV5-1 with TRBJ1-2, with D hard to call. The CDR3 sequence is CASSLGLNGYGYTF. The DNA of the CDR3 is TGCGCCAGCAGCTTGGGACTTAATGGCTATGGCTACACCTTC.